This passage covers 16 T cell receptor beta chains from one sample sequenced in a study of blood T cell repertoires in COVID-19. Sequencing was performed with immunoSEQ multiplex PCR; in TCRdb, only in-frame clones are kept and a portion is missing. The sample shows about 38,000 clones, approximately 90% of them seen only once. Sequencing was performed on peripheral blood. The receptors stem from a human donor in a cohort sampled during active COVID-19.

V gene TRBV3-1 (or the pseudogene TRBV3-2) combines with J gene TRBJ2-7; no clear D. Germline loops: CDR1 LGHDT, CDR2 YNNKEL (reference sequence). V lost 8 bases and J 2 bases, leaving 16 bases between the germline ends. The length of the CDR3 is 14 residues. The CDR3 sequence: CASSLGQITYEQYF. The CDR3 bases are TGTGCCAGCTCACTTGGGCAGATCACCTACGAGCAGTACTTC.

For the CDR3, the DNA is TGTGCCAGCAGCGCAAAGGGACTAGCGGGAGAAAGCTCCTACAATGAGCAGTTCTTC. Amino acids: CASSAKGLAGESSYNEQFF. The chain is built from TRBV7-2 and TRBJ2-1; 14 nucleotides match TRBD2. The CDR3 is 19 residues long. Germline V gene data show CDR1 as SGHTA and CDR2 as FQGNSA. V was pared by 5 bases and J by 0 bases, with 9 bases of the junction left unmatched.

The V gene is TRBV28, the J gene TRBJ1-5, with 7 bases aligning to TRBD1. CDR1 and CDR2 (germline): MDHEN, SYDVKM. The CDR3 loop spans 15 amino acids. V lost 4 bases and J lost 6; bases outside the gene matches: 9. The CDR3 sequence: CASSYRQGATQPQHF. The CDR3 coding sequence is TGTGCCAGCAGTTACCGACAGGGAGCAACTCAGCCCCAGCATTTT.

CDR3 nucleotides: TGCAGTGCTGGGACTCGATCACCCCTCCACTTT. Encoded protein: CSAGTRSPLHF. V and J are TRBV20-1 and TRBJ1-6; D is perhaps TRBD1 (5 bases). From germline, CDR1 is DFQATT and CDR2 SNEGSKA (reference sequence). V was shortened by 5 bases and J by 10 bases, with 9 bases between the two germline ends. The CDR3 contains 11 residues.

The gene calls are TRBV11-3 and TRBJ2-7; 13 bases match TRBD2. The length of the CDR3 is 15 residues. The J segment lost 7 bases and the V segment lost 5 bases, leaving 8 bases of the junction unmatched. CDR1 and CDR2 (germline): SGHNT, YENEEA. CDR3 amino acids: CASSPRTSGSGEQYF. DNA for the CDR3: TGTGCCAGCAGCCCGCGGACTAGCGGGAGTGGTGAGCAGTACTTC.

This clone was counted between two and nine times. The chain employs TRBV28 and TRBJ1-5; possible D gene TRBD1, 6 bases. In germline, CDR1 is MDHEN, CDR2 SYDVKM. The CDR3 runs to 18 residues. Deletions cut 5 bases from V and 0 bases from J, with 20 bases between. Here the CDR3 DNA reads TGTGCCAGCAGTCCAACAGGGATGGAGTTGTATAGCAATCAGCCCCAGCATTTT. As protein: CASSPTGMELYSNQPQHF.

The V and J genes are TRBV5-1 and TRBJ2-5; 13 bases fit TRBD2. Trimming at V came to 0 bases and at J to 2 bases, leaving 10 bases not matched to a gene. Germline loops: CDR1 SGHRS, CDR2 YFSETQ. The CDR3 has 19 amino acids. This CDR3 is CASSLVNRLAGGGQETQYF. The CDR3 DNA reads TGCGCCAGCAGCTTGGTGAACCGACTAGCGGGGGGAGGGCAAGAGACCCAGTACTTC.

The rearrangement links TRBV6-5 to TRBJ1-1; TRBD1 agrees at 10 bases. The CDR3 has 14 amino acids. Losses at the gene ends were 5 bases for V and 6 bases for J; bases not matched to a gene: 6. CDR1 MNHEY and CDR2 SVGAGI come from the germline V gene. The CDR3 is CASSIEDRGSEAFF. The DNA for the CDR3 is TGTGCCAGCAGTATAGAGGACAGGGGGTCTGAAGCTTTCTTT.

This CDR3 is CASSLLDRSTDTQYF. CDR3 nucleotide sequence: TGCGCCAGCAGCTTGCTGGACAGGAGCACAGATACGCAGTATTTT. The chain combines TRBV5-1 with TRBJ2-3; 7 bases align to TRBD1. This CDR3 has 15 residues. Germline CDR1 reads SGHRS; CDR2 reads YFSETQ. V was clipped by 1 base and J by 0 bases; unmatched bases: 2.

V is TRBV28 and J is TRBJ1-2, with 7 bases that match TRBD1. V shed 5 bases and J 0 bases; nucleotides not matched to a gene: 12. CDR1 and CDR2 from the germline V gene are MDHEN and SYDVKM. This CDR3 region has 17 residues. Written as DNA, the CDR3 is TGTGCCAGCAGTCCGGGTCCCGGACAGGTCACTAACTATGGCTACACCTTC. Protein: CASSPGPGQVTNYGYTF.

The rearrangement links TRBV28 to TRBJ2-1; TRBD2 matches 9 bases. Trimming cost V 8 bases and J 7 bases; bases outside gene matches: 9. The CDR3 consists of 14 residues. CDR1 is MDHEN and CDR2 is SYDVKM in the germline V gene. The CDR3 loop reads CASSISGGRNEQFF. CDR3 sequence (DNA): TGTGCCAGCTCAATTAGCGGGGGAAGAAATGAGCAGTTCTTC.

V usage is TRBV6-2 or TRBV6-3 and J usage is TRBJ1-4, with 8 bases lining up with TRBD1. CDR1 and CDR2 from the germline V gene are MNHEY and SVGEGT. Germline trimming cut 2 bases from V and 2 bases from J; bases unmatched to any gene: 1. The CDR3 totals 15 residues. CDR3 region: CASSYPGGTNEKLFF. CDR3 in DNA: TGTGCCAGCAGTTACCCAGGGGGCACTAATGAAAAACTGTTTTTT.

This chain joins TRBV2 and TRBJ2-7; no definite D call. V lost 6 bases, J lost 6 bases, and 9 bases lay in between. The germline V gene has CDR1 SNHLY and CDR2 FYNNEI. The CDR3 has 11 amino acids. The CDR3 here is CASRRGLEQYF. The CDR3 DNA reads TGTGCCAGCAGACGTGGGCTCGAGCAGTACTTC. The variable domain in full, with the rest retrieved from reference TRBV2 and TRBJ2-7, is EPEVTQTPSHQVTQMGQEVILRCVPISNHLYFYWYRQILGQKVEFLVSFYNNEISEKSEIFDDQFSVERPDGSNFTLKIRSTKLEDSAMYFCASRRGLEQYFGPGTRLTVT.

On this clone itself: The junction and the germline gene differ at one end; a read error may be behind it. The CDR3 DNA reads as TGTGCCAGCAGTGAAACCGGGACTTTAATCTTC. Its translation: CASSETGTLIF. J is TRBJ2-4 and V is TRBV6-1; D possibly corresponds to TRBD2 (6 bases). This CDR3 is 11 amino acids long. In germline, CDR1 is MNHNS, CDR2 SASEGT.

The J gene is TRBJ1-1, the V gene TRBV30, with TRBD1 matching over 10 bases. After removal of 3 bases from V and 0 bases from J, the junction contained 16 bases not matched to a gene. Germline CDR1 is GTSNPN and CDR2 is SVGIG (reference sequence). The CDR3 has 19 amino acids. The CDR3: CAWRGGTGDSKSMNTEAFF. In DNA form, the CDR3 reads TGTGCCTGGAGGGGAGGGACAGGGGACTCTAAATCTATGAACACTGAAGCTTTCTTT.

V usage is TRBV30 and J usage is TRBJ2-7; 7 bases map to TRBD1. In germline, CDR1 is GTSNPN, CDR2 SVGIG (reference sequence). The CDR3 runs 12 residues. CDR3 in DNA: TGTGCTACCGGGACAGACAATTACGAGCAGTACTTC. Translating gives CATGTDNYEQYF.